These 3 T cell receptor beta chains originate from one sample sequenced in a study of molecular identifiers for immune sequencing clone quantification. TCRdb re-called the PCR reads through MiXCR, storing one row per CDR3 protein. The data show roughly 630,000 distinct CDR3 sequences, roughly 23% seen once. Source material: naive CD8+ T cells from blood, with Jurkat cell RNA spiked in. Subset given: FACS-sorted CD8+CD4-CCR7+CD45RA+ naive T cells. All receptors derive from a human donor in good health. Some libraries in this study had Jurkat cell RNA spiked in.

This clonotype has ten or more counts. The chain links TRBV7-9 to TRBJ2-2, with D perhaps TRBD1 or TRBD2 (5 bases each). The CDR3 loop spans 14 amino acids. V gave up 0 bases and J gave up 5 bases, with 7 bases separating them. Germline V gene lookup returns CDR1 SEHNR and CDR2 FQNEAQ (reference sequence). CDR3 bases: TGTGCCAGCAGCTTAGCGGGACCGACCGGGGAGCTGTTTTTT. Translating it yields CASSLAGPTGELFF.

A word on this clonotype: With a much larger clone just one base away, this may be a read error. Without the conserved terminal phenylalanine or tryptophan, this CDR3 likely stems from a read error. This sequence joins TRBV6-2 or TRBV6-3 and TRBJ2-7, with 7 nucleotides matching TRBD1. This CDR3 region has 12 residues. Germline CDR1 and CDR2: MNHEY and SVGEGT. V trimming: 5 bases; J trimming: 3 bases; junction bases outside the gene matches: 1. CDR3 bases: TGTGCCAGCAGTACAGGGGTCTACGAGCAGTACCTC. This encodes CASSTGVYEQYL.

This clonotype has a handful of counts. This chain connects TRBV19 to TRBJ1-1; 7 nucleotides match TRBD1. Germline-derived CDR1 and CDR2 are LNHDA and SQIVND (reference sequence). The CDR3 has 13 amino acids. J was trimmed by 5 bases and V by 3 bases; bases with no gene match: 3. The CDR3 spells CASSITGDTEAFF. CDR3 sequence (DNA): TGTGCCAGTAGTATTACAGGGGATACTGAAGCTTTCTTT.